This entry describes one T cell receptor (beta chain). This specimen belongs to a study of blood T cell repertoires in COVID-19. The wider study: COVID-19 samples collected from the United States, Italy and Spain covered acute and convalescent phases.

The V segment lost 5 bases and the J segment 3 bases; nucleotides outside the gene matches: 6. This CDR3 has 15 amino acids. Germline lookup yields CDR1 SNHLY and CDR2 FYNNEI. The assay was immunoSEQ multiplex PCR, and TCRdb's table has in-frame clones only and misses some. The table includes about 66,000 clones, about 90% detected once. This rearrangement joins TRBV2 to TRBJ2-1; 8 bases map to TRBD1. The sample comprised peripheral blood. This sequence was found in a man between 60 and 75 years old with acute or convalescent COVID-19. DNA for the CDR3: TGTGCCAGCAGTTGGACAGGGTCTGACTACAATGAGCAGTTCTTC. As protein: CASSWTGSDYNEQFF.